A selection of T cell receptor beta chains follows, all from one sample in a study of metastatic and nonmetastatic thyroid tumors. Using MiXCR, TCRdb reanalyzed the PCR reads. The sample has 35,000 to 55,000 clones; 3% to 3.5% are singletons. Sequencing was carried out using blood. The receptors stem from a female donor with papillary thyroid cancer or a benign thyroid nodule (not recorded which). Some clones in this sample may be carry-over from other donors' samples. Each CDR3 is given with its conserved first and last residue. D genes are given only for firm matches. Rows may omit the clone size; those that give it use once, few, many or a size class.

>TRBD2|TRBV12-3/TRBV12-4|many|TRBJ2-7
CATSPLAGAIYEQYF
TGTGCCACCTCCCCCTTAGCGGGTGCAATCTACGAGCAGTACTTC
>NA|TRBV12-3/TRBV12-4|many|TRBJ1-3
CASRLVSGNTIYF
TGTGCCAGCCGGTTAGTCTCTGGAAACACCATATATTTT
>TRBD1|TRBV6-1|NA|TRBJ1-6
CASSAPGQTNSPLHF
TGTGCCAGCAGCGCGCCGGGACAGACTAATTCACCCCTCCACTTT
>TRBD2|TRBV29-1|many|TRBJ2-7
CSVSGASGNHEQYF
TGCAGCGTGAGTGGGGCTAGCGGGAACCACGAGCAGTACTTC
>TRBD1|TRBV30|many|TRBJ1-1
CAWSSWDSMNTEAFF
TGTGCCTGGAGCAGTTGGGACAGCATGAACACTGAAGCTTTCTTT
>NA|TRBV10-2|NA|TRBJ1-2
CASSGWTQANYGYTF
TGCGCCAGCAGTGGGTGGACCCAAGCTAACTATGGCTACACCTTC
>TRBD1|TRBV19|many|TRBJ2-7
CASSRSGTGGYEQYF
TGTGCCAGTAGTAGATCCGGGACAGGTGGCTATGAGCAGTACTTC
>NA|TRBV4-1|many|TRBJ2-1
CASSQRGESAQSSYNEQFF
TGCGCCAGCAGCCAAAGGGGTGAGTCCGCCCAGAGCTCCTACAATGAGCAGTTCTTC
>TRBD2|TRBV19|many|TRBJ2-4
CASSGGDIQYF
TGTGCGTCAAGCGGGGGGGACATTCAGTACTTC
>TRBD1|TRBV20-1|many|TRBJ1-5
CSARGSGGFNQPQHF
TGCAGTGCTAGGGGGTCAGGGGGTTTCAATCAGCCCCAGCATTTT
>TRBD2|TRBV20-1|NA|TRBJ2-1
CSASLSGTRGTNEQFF
TGCAGTGCTAGTCTTTCTGGGACTAGAGGAACAAATGAGCAGTTCTTC
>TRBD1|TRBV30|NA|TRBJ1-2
CAWRGQGFYGYTF
TGTGCCTGGAGGGGACAGGGATTCTATGGCTACACCTTC
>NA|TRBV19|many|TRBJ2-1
CASSIARYNEQFF
TGTGCCAGTAGTATAGCAAGGTACAATGAGCAGTTCTTC